This T cell receptor beta chain came from a study of blood T cell repertoires in COVID-19. Background on the study: The cDNA or gDNA used as material had been derived from T cells, B-cell-depleted T cells, or PBMCs.

In the original processing: Scientists estimated how many nucleated cells there were by amplifying reference gene primers. Sequencing was performed with immunoSEQ multiplex PCR; in TCRdb, only in-frame clones are kept and a portion is missing. V and J calls and clone size are given by that table; D and trimming were obtained from the DNA. The table has some 65,000 clones, about 94% seen once. Germline V CDR1 and CDR2: KGHSH, LQKENI. This CDR3 has 17 residues. V lost 0 bases and J lost 1, with 15 bases in between. The chain couples TRBV18 to TRBJ1-1, with D tentatively TRBD1 (6 bases). Source material: peripheral blood. This TCR derives from a man between 65 and 85 years old with active COVID-19. This CDR3 reads CASSPPNRDYRNTEAFF. CDR3 nucleotide sequence: TGTGCCAGCTCACCACCGAACAGGGATTATCGGAACACTGAAGCTTTCTTT.